Presented here are 5 T cell receptor beta chains from one specimen sequenced in a study of T cell responses to AZD1222 COVID-19 vaccine. TCRdb's table, derived via immunoSEQ multiplex PCR, lists solely in-frame clones and lacks some. The sample holds about 200,000 clones, 90% to 95% seen once. This material consisted of peripheral blood, taken 28 days after the second AZD1222 dose. Receptor source: an adult who received the AZD1222 COVID-19 vaccine.

The rearrangement links TRBV10-3 to TRBJ1-3, with 8 positions matching TRBD1. The germline CDR1 and CDR2 sequences are ENHRY and SYGVKD. With V trimmed by 2 bases and J by 4 bases, 4 bases remained unmatched. This CDR3 is built from 15 residues. Here the CDR3 DNA reads TGTGCCATCAGTGAGAGACAGGGGCCGGGAAACACCATATATTTT. Its protein product is CAISERQGPGNTIYF.

The chain recombines TRBV18 with TRBJ1-5; 7 positions agree with TRBD1. In germline, CDR1 is KGHSH, CDR2 LQKENI. Germline trimming cut 8 bases from V and 6 bases from J; bases unmatched to any gene: 16. The CDR3 totals 16 residues. For the CDR3, the DNA is TGTGCCAGCCCCCAAGAAGGACAGGCGGTTTTTCAGCCCCAGCATTTT. The encoded protein is CASPQEGQAVFQPQHF.

The V call is TRBV3-1 (or the pseudogene TRBV3-2), the J call TRBJ2-3; D is possibly TRBD2 (5 bases). Germline V lookup: CDR1 LGHDT, CDR2 YNNKEL (reference sequence). This CDR3 is 14 amino acids long. Trimming shortened V by 0 bases and J by 5 bases, and 9 bases separated the two germline ends. CDR3 region: CASSQDIGVDTQYF. CDR3 sequence (DNA): TGTGCCAGCAGCCAAGATATCGGGGTAGATACGCAGTATTTT.

This chain links TRBV11-2 with TRBJ1-1; maybe TRBD1 (6 bases). V was shortened by 8 bases and J by 4 bases, with 17 bases between the two germline ends. The CDR3 runs 14 residues. Germline V gene sequence: CDR1 SGHAT, CDR2 FQNNGV. CDR3 DNA: TGTGCCAGCCGGTTTGGGGGGCAAGGCACTGAAGCTTTCTTT. This gives the protein CASRFGGQGTEAFF. The full variable domain, rest sourced from reference TRBV11-2 and TRBJ1-1, is EAGVAQSPRYKIIEKRQSVAFWCNPISGHATLYWYQQILGQGPKLLIQFQNNGVVDDSQLPKDRFSAERLKGVDSTLKIQPAKLEDSAVYLCASRFGGQGTEAFFGQGTRLTVV.

The chain has TRBV9 and TRBJ1-6, with D possibly TRBD1 on 6 matching bases. This CDR3 is built from 15 residues. The V and J ends lost 3 bases and 7 bases respectively, with 14 bases between them. Germline assignment: CDR1 SGDLS and CDR2 YYNGEE. The CDR3 here is CASSGRGLLNSPLHF. The CDR3 DNA follows: TGTGCCAGCAGCGGCAGGGGTCTACTGAATTCACCCCTCCACTTT.